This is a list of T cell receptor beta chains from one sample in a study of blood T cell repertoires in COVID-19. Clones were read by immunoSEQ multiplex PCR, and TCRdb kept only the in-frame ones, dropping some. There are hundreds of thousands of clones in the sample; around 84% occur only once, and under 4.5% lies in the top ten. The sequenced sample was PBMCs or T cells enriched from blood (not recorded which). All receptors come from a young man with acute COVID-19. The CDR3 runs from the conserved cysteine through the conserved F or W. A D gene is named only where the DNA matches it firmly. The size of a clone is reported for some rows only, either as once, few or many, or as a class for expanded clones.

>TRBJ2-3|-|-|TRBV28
CASSGGGVTDTQYF
TGTGCCAGCAGCGGGGGAGGAGTCACAGATACGCAGTATTTT
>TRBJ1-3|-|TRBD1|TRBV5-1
CASSLAGTGTGNTIYF
TGCGCCAGCAGCTTGGCCGGGACAGGGACTGGAAACACCATATATTTT
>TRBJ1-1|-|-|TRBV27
CASSFLGVGTEAFF
TGTGCCAGCAGTTTTCTCGGGGTGGGCACTGAAGCTTTCTTT
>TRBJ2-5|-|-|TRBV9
CASSVTQGRETQYF
TGTGCCAGCAGCGTAACACAGGGACGAGAGACCCAGTACTTC
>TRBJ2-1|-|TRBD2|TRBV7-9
CASSYEAGGPREQFF
TGTGCCAGCAGCTACGAAGCGGGGGGGCCCAGGGAGCAGTTCTTC
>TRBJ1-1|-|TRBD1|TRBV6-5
CASSYFRTGRTEAFF
TGTGCCAGCAGTTACTTCCGGACAGGAAGGACTGAAGCTTTCTTT
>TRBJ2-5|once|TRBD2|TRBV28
CASSLYLAGAGETQYF
TGTGCCAGCAGTTTATACCTAGCGGGGGCGGGAGAGACCCAGTACTTC
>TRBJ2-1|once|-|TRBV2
CASKRDLSYNEQFF
TGTGCCAGCAAGAGGGACTTGAGCTACAATGAGCAGTTCTTC
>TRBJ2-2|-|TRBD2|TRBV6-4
CASSGGATGELFF
TGTGCCAGCAGCGGGGGGGCCACCGGGGAGCTGTTTTTT
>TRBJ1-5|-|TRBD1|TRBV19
CASSPGQTGSQPQHF
TGTGCCAGTAGCCCGGGACAGACTGGGAGTCAGCCCCAGCATTTT
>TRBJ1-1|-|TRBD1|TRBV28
CATLAGGIWMNTEAFF
TGTGCCACCCTGGCAGGGGGCATTTGGATGAACACTGAAGCTTTCTTT
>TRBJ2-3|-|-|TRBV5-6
CASSLKGLSTDTQYF
TGTGCCAGCAGCTTGAAGGGGTTGAGCACAGATACGCAGTATTTT
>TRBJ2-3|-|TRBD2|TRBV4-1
CASSPGLAGGTDTQYF
TGCGCCAGCAGCCCGGGACTAGCGGGGGGCACAGATACGCAGTATTTT
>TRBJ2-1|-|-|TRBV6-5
CASAERISYNEQFF
TGTGCCAGCGCAGAGAGGATCTCCTACAATGAGCAGTTCTTC
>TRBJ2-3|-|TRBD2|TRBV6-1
CASSETSGTSGALPRWNTQYF
TGTGCCAGCAGTGAAACTTCCGGGACTAGCGGGGCTTTACCTAGATGGAATACGCAGTATTTT
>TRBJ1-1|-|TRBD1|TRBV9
CASSVGDRGSEAFF
TGTGCCAGCAGCGTAGGGGACAGGGGTTCTGAAGCTTTCTTT
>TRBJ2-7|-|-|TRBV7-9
CASSIEGYEQYF
TGTGCCAGCAGCATTGAGGGCTACGAGCAGTACTTC
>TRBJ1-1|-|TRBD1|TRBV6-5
CASRRAGGLAFF
TGTGCCAGCAGGAGGGCAGGGGGCTTAGCTTTCTTT
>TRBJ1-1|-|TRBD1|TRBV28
CASSLHNRGAFF
TGTGCCAGCAGTTTGCACAACAGGGGGGCTTTCTTT
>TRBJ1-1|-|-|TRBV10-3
CAISARSGGSNTEAFF
TGTGCCATCAGTGCGAGATCGGGGGGATCTAACACTGAAGCTTTCTTT
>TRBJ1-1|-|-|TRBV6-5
CASSYSGTRTEAFF
TGTGCCAGCAGTTACTCTGGGACTAGGACTGAAGCTTTCTTT
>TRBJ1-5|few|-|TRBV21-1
CASSSRDRPTRGNQPQHF
TGTGCCAGCAGCAGCCGGGACAGACCTACTCGGGGCAATCAGCCCCAGCATTTT
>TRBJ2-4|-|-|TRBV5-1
CASSLQGGKNIQYF
TGCGCCAGCAGCCTCCAGGGTGGCAAAAACATTCAGTACTTC
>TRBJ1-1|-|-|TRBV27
CASRQHPNTEAFF
TGTGCCAGCAGACAACACCCGAACACTGAAGCTTTCTTT
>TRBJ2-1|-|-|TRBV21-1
CASSKAGTREGPCRWEQFF
TGTGCCAGCAGCAAAGCTGGGACTAGAGAAGGGCCCTGTCGTTGGGAGCAGTTCTTC
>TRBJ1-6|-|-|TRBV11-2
CASSSRTGKYSPLHF
TGTGCCAGCAGCTCGAGAACGGGAAAATACTCACCCCTCCACTTT
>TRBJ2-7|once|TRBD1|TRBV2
CASSVGAGQGGYEQYF
TGTGCCAGCAGTGTGGGCGCGGGACAGGGGGGCTACGAGCAGTACTTC
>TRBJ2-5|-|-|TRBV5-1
CASSLGTHQETQYF
TGCGCCAGCAGCCTAGGGACACACCAAGAGACCCAGTACTTC
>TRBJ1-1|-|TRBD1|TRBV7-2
CASSLTGVNTEAFF
TGTGCCAGCAGCCTTACAGGGGTGAACACTGAAGCTTTCTTT
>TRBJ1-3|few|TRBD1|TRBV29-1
CSSRQGRDTIYF
TGCAGCTCGAGACAGGGCCGGGACACCATATATTTT
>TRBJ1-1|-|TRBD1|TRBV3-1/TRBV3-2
CASSRQGGTNTEAFF
TGTGCCAGCAGCCGGCAGGGGGGAACGAACACTGAAGCTTTCTTT
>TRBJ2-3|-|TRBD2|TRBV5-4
CASSFGRGDSTDTQYF
TGTGCCAGCAGCTTCGGGCGGGGGGATAGCACAGATACGCAGTATTTT